Below are 15 T cell receptor beta chains sequenced from a single sample in a study of regulatory T cells in long-lasting Graves disease. The time point denotes: newly diagnosed GD, antithyroid drugs for less than 3 months. Following extraction of RNA from PBMCs, that RNA was used to make the TCR library. Building of the TCR beta libraries involved iRepertoire HTBI primers and Arm-PCR of CDR3 regions. Via MiXCR, TCRdb re-called the multiplex PCR reads, giving one row per CDR3 protein. The sample includes under 300,000 distinct CDR3 sequences, 20% seen only once; the top ten take roughly 13%. The specimen comprised peripheral blood mononuclear cells (PBMCs), sampled at new diagnosis, from a patient treated with antithyroid drugs. These receptors were taken from a female donor with Graves disease.

The sample holds many counts of this clonotype. The chain recombines TRBV7-2 with TRBJ2-1, with TRBD2 matching 14 bases. After removal of 5 bases from V and 8 bases from J, the junction contained 8 bases not matched to a gene. This CDR3 has 16 amino acids. Per the germline V gene, CDR1 is SGHTA and CDR2 is FQGNSA. DNA for the CDR3: TGTGCCAGCAGCCGGGGCGGGACTAGCGGGAGCTATGAGCAGTTCTTC. It codes for CASSRGGTSGSYEQFF.

V and J are TRBV20-1 and TRBJ2-5, with D unclear. Germline loops: CDR1 DFQATT, CDR2 SNEGSKA (reference sequence). Trimming stripped 3 bases from V and 2 bases from J, with 13 bases between. This CDR3 has 14 residues. The chain's CDR3 is CSASPYVRQETQYF. CDR3 DNA: TGCAGTGCTAGCCCCTATGTCCGACAAGAGACCCAGTACTTC.

This clonotype was observed at least ten times. CDR3 in DNA: TGTGCCAGCAGCCAAGTAGGGACTGTCAGCGAGCAGTACTTC. Residues: CASSQVGTVSEQYF. The chain is built from TRBV14 and TRBJ2-7; possibly TRBD2 for D (6 bases). The CDR3 contains 14 residues. Germline V gene sequence: CDR1 SGHDN, CDR2 FVKESK. Trimming removed 1 base at V and 6 bases at J, with 13 bases between.

This clonotype was seen repeatedly, ten times or more. The chain has TRBV7-2 and TRBJ1-3; D unresolved. The V gene lost 5 bases and the J gene lost 0 bases, with 11 bases spanning the gap. The CDR3 covers 15 residues. Germline V gene lookup returns CDR1 SGHTA and CDR2 FQGNSA. The CDR3 DNA is TGTGCCAGCAGCCCCCGACTGACCTCTGGAAACACCATATATTTT. This sequence encodes CASSPRLTSGNTIYF.

This clonotype was seen ten or more times. CDR3 nucleotides: TGTGCCAGCAGCCAATCCATATCAGATACGCAGTATTTT. It is translated as CASSQSISDTQYF. The genes are TRBV3-1 and TRBJ2-3; D gene uncertain. The CDR3 spans 13 residues. CDR1 LGHDT and CDR2 YNNKEL come from the germline V gene (reference sequence). V dropped 2 bases and J dropped 4 bases, with 7 bases sitting between them.

The table lists this clonotype with many counts. This chain joins TRBV5-1 and TRBJ2-1; TRBD2 is a possible D gene (6 bases). V was shortened by 7 bases and J by 3 bases, with 11 bases between the two germline ends. The CDR3 consists of 13 residues. Per the germline V gene, CDR1 is SGHRS and CDR2 is YFSETQ. CDR3 DNA sequence: TGCGCCAGCGGCGCGGGAAGCTACAATGAGCAGTTCTTC. Its translation: CASGAGSYNEQFF.

V is TRBV10-3 and J is TRBJ2-7, with 9 positions matching TRBD1. The CDR3 is 15 residues long. Losses at the gene ends were 6 bases for V and 2 bases for J; bases not matched to a gene: 8. Germline values: CDR1 ENHRY, CDR2 SYGVKD. CDR3 protein: CAIRPGQGTPYEQYF. The DNA of the CDR3 is TGTGCCATCAGGCCGGGACAGGGAACCCCCTACGAGCAGTACTTC.

This clonotype came up many times. The chain couples TRBV7-2 to TRBJ1-1; D is undetermined. The CDR3 sequence is 15 residues long. The germline gives CDR1 SGHTA, CDR2 FQGNSA. V dropped 1 base and J dropped 3 bases, with 12 bases sitting between them. This chain's CDR3 is CASSLVRVGYTEAFF. The CDR3 nucleotides are TGTGCCAGCAGCTTAGTGCGGGTGGGGTACACTGAAGCTTTCTTT. Looking up the rest from reference TRBV7-2 and TRBJ1-1 gives the full variable domain: GAGVSQSPSNKVTEKGKDVELRCDPISGHTALYWYRQSLGQGLEFLIYFQGNSAPDKSGLPSDRFSAERTGGSVSTLTIQRTQQEDSAVYLCASSLVRVGYTEAFFGQGTRLTVV.

This clonotype was counted ten times or more. The rearrangement joins TRBV20-1 to TRBJ2-7, with D possibly being TRBD2 (6 bases). V was trimmed by 2 bases and J by 2 bases, leaving 13 bases between them. In germline, CDR1 is DFQATT, CDR2 SNEGSKA (reference sequence). This CDR3 has 14 amino acids. CDR3: CSARLSGPPYEQYF. The DNA of the CDR3 is TGCAGTGCTAGATTAAGCGGGCCTCCCTACGAGCAGTACTTC.

In this sample, this clonotype turned up a few times. The V call is TRBV28, the J call TRBJ1-2; D call uncertain. The V and J ends lost 3 bases and 4 bases respectively, with 12 bases between them. Germline CDR1 and CDR2: MDHEN and SYDVKM. The CDR3 is made up of 14 amino acids. The DNA for the CDR3 is TGTGCCAGCAGTTTTGGGGTAGATGGCTATGGCTACACCTTC. This gives the protein CASSFGVDGYGYTF.

This clonotype occurred many times. The chain recombines TRBV20-1 with TRBJ2-5; TRBD1 aligns across 7 bases. With 2 bases clipped from V and 1 base from J, the junction kept 1 base outside the gene matches. The germline V gene has CDR1 DFQATT and CDR2 SNEGSKA (reference sequence). The CDR3 runs 13 residues. CDR3 in amino acids: CSARRGPQETQYF. The CDR3, as DNA: TGCAGTGCTAGAAGGGGGCCCCAAGAGACCCAGTACTTC.

This clonotype was seen more than once but under ten times. CDR3 residues: CAISDSSYQTFEAFF. The DNA for the CDR3 is TGTGCCATCAGTGACAGTTCGTACCAGACATTTGAAGCTTTCTTT. The J gene is TRBJ1-1, the V gene TRBV10-3; D call uncertain. V lost 3 bases and J 7 bases, leaving 18 bases between the germline ends. CDR1 is ENHRY, CDR2 SYGVKD, per germline. The CDR3 runs 15 residues.

At least ten counts were recorded for this clonotype. J is TRBJ2-7 and V is TRBV7-3, with D unclear. This CDR3 spans 13 amino acids. V was pared by 1 base and J by 6 bases, with 10 bases between. The germline gives CDR1 SGHTA, CDR2 FQGTGA. The CDR3 sequence is CASSLSQATEQYF. For the CDR3, the DNA is TGTGCCAGCAGCTTAAGCCAAGCAACCGAGCAGTACTTC.

This clonotype was recorded many times. The chain links TRBV10-2 to TRBJ1-3; D is unclear. V lost 10 bases and J 1 base, leaving 5 bases between the germline ends. Germline CDR1 is WSHSY and CDR2 is SAAADI. This CDR3 spans 11 amino acids. CDR3 DNA: TGCGCCACCCATTCTGGAAACACCATATATTTT. Translation: CATHSGNTIYF.

V usage is TRBV4-1 and J usage is TRBJ2-1, with 9 bases matching TRBD2. V shed 4 bases, J shed 2 bases, and the junction held 3 bases outside the gene matches. The length of the CDR3 is 15 residues. Germline CDR1 MGHRA, CDR2 YSYEKL. The CDR3 reads CASSLGLATYNEQFF. The DNA for the CDR3 is TGCGCCAGCAGCCTGGGACTAGCCACCTACAATGAGCAGTTCTTC.